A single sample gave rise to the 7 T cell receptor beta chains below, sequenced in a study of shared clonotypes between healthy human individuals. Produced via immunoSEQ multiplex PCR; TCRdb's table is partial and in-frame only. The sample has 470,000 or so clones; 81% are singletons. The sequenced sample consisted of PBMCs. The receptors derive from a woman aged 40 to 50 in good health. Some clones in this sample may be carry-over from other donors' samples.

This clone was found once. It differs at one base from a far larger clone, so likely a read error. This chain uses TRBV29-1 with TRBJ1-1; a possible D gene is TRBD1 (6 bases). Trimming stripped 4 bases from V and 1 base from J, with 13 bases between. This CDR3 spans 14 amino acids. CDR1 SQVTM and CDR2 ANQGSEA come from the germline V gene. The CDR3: CSVAAGAANTEAFF. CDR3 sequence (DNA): TGCAGCGTTGCCGCGGGGGCAGCGAACACTGAAGCTTTCTTT.

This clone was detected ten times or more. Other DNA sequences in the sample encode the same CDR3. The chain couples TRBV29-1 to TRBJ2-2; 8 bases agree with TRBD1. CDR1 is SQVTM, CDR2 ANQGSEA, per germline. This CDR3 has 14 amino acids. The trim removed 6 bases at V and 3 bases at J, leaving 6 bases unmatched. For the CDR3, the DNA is TGCAGCGTCAGGGGGCGAACTGACACCGGGGAGCTGTTTTTT. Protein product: CSVRGRTDTGELFF.

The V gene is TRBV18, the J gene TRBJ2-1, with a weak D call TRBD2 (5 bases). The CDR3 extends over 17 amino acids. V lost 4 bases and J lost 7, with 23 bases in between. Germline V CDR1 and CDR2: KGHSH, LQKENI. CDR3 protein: CASSHDEWQEAQNEQFF. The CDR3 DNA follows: TGTGCCAGCTCACATGACGAGTGGCAGGAGGCACAGAATGAGCAGTTCTTC.

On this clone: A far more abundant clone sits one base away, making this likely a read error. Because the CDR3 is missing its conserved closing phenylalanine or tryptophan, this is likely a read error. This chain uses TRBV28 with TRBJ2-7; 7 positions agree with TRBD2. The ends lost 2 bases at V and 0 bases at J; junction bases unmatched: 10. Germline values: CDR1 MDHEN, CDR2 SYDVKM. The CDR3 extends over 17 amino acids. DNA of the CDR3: TGTGCCAGCAGTTTAATTCTAGGCGGGAGAACCTCCTACGAGCAGTACCTC. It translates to CASSLILGGRTSYEQYL.

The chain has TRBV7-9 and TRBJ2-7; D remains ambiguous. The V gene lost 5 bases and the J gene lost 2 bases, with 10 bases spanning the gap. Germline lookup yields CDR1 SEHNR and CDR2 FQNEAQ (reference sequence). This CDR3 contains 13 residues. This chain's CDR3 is CASSERTTYEQYF. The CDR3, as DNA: TGTGCCAGCAGCGAACGGACGACCTACGAGCAGTACTTC.

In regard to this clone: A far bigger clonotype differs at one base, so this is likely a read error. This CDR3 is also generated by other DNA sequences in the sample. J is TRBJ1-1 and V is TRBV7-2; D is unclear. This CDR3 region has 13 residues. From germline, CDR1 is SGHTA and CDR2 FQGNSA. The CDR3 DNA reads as TGTGCCAGCAGCTCACAGATGAACACAGAAGCTTTCTTT. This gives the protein CASSSQMNTEAFF.

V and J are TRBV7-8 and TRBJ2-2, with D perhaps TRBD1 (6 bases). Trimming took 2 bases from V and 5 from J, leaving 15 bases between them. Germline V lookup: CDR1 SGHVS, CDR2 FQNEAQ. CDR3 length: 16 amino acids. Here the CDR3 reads CASSLRDTDETGELFF. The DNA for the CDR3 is TGTGCCAGCAGCTTAAGGGACACCGATGAAACCGGGGAGCTGTTTTTT.